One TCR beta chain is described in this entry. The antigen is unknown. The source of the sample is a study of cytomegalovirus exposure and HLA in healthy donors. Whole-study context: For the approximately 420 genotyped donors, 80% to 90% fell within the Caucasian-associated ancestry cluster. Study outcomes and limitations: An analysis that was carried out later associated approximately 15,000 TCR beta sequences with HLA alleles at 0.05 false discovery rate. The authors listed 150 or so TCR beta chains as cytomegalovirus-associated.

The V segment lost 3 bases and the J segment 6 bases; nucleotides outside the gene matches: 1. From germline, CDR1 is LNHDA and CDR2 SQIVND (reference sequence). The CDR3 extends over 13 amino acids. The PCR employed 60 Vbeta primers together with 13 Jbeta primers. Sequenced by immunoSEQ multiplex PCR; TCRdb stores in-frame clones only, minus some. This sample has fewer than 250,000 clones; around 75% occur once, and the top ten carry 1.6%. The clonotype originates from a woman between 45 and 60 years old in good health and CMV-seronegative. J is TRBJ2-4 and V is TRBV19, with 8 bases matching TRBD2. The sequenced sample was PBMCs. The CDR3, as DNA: TGTGCCAGTAGTATGGGGACTAGAAACATTCAGTACTTC. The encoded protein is CASSMGTRNIQYF.